The 32 T cell receptor beta chains in this list originate from one sample, sequenced in a study of shared T cell receptors in the human thymus. Sequenced by immunoSEQ multiplex PCR; TCRdb stores in-frame clones only, minus some. The table has approximately 760,000 clones, approximately 83% seen once. These data were likewise used in another study, on human thymus T cells.

Sequencing was performed on thymocytes. All receptors come from a girl less than two years old with a congenital heart defect.

The V and J genes are TRBV7-2 and TRBJ1-1, with TRBD1 identical over 8 bases. Losses at the gene ends were 1 base for V and 2 bases for J; bases not matched to a gene: 15. Germline CDR1 and CDR2: SGHTA and FQGNSA. The CDR3 contains 19 residues. CDR3 sequence reads: CASSLVQAIGTGLNTEAFF. The CDR3 DNA is TGTGCCAGCAGCTTAGTTCAGGCCATTGGGACAGGACTAAACACTGAAGCTTTCTTT.

This clone was counted a few times. The chain links TRBV5-4 to TRBJ1-1; D is perhaps TRBD1 (6 bases). Deletions cut 7 bases from V and 2 bases from J, with 18 bases between. The germline V gene encodes CDR1 SGHNT and CDR2 YYREEE (reference sequence). The CDR3 has 15 amino acids. CDR3 in amino acids: CASLNLQGRNTEAFF. The CDR3 DNA is TGTGCCAGCCTAAACCTACAGGGACGAAACACTGAAGCTTTCTTT.

This chain connects TRBV7-9 to TRBJ1-1; D remains ambiguous. The V and J ends lost 3 bases and 5 bases respectively, with 13 bases between them. CDR1 is SEHNR, CDR2 FQNEAQ, per germline (reference sequence). CDR3 size: 14 residues. CDR3 nucleotide sequence: TGTGCCAGCAGCTTTAATAGGGAGGATACTGAAGCTTTCTTT. This codes for CASSFNREDTEAFF.

This chain uses TRBV9 with TRBJ2-5, with 9 nucleotides matching TRBD2. CDR1 and CDR2 from the germline V gene are SGDLS and YYNGEE. The CDR3 has 17 amino acids. V dropped 2 bases and J dropped 0; count of bases not matched to a gene: 8. The DNA of the CDR3 is TGTGCCAGCAGCGTTTCGCTAGCGGGGTCATACCAAGAGACCCAGTACTTC. Amino acids: CASSVSLAGSYQETQYF.

The rearrangement joins TRBV19 to TRBJ1-4; 7 bases are shared with TRBD1. This CDR3 spans 15 amino acids. Trimming took 9 bases from V and 5 from J; bases not matched to a gene: 12. Germline V CDR1 and CDR2: LNHDA, SQIVND (reference sequence). The CDR3, as DNA: TGTGCCAGCCGGATACAAGACAGGGACAATGAAAAACTGTTTTTT. This gives the protein CASRIQDRDNEKLFF.

The chain has TRBV28 and TRBJ2-7; 7 bases are a match to TRBD1. This CDR3 is built from 16 residues. Trimming at V came to 5 bases and at J to 6 bases, leaving 16 bases not matched to a gene. Germline lookup yields CDR1 MDHEN and CDR2 SYDVKM. The CDR3: CASSPDRDESWREQYF. The CDR3 region has the DNA TGTGCCAGCAGTCCCGACAGGGACGAGTCGTGGCGCGAGCAGTACTTC.

In this sample, this clone turned up once. This chain connects TRBV30 to TRBJ1-2; D not certain. The CDR3 extends over 14 amino acids. CDR1 and CDR2 from the germline V gene are GTSNPN and SVGIG (reference sequence). The V gene lost 2 bases and the J gene lost 4 bases, with 14 bases spanning the gap. CDR3 DNA sequence: TGTGCCTGGAGTAAAGGATTACGGGGCTATGGCTACACCTTC. It is translated as CAWSKGLRGYGYTF.

This rearrangement joins TRBV2 to TRBJ2-5; 12 bases match TRBD2. Germline loops: CDR1 SNHLY, CDR2 FYNNEI. The CDR3 covers 20 residues. Trimming took 7 bases from V and 4 from J; bases not matched to a gene: 22. The CDR3 DNA reads as TGTGCCAGCATGGGGGCTAGCGGGGGGGCCGGCAACTCTCGGAGAGAGACCCAGTACTTC. Amino acid sequence: CASMGASGGAGNSRRETQYF.

Only one count was recorded for this clone. The final CDR3 position lacks the conserved phenylalanine or tryptophan, pointing to a likely read error. No DNA is shown, since the ends of the CDR3 on it are uncertain; the CDR3 is the one TCRdb lists. The V call is TRBV2, the J call TRBJ2-7; the table assigns TRBD2, which was not confirmed against the DNA. The CDR3 spans 13 amino acids, including both terminal residues. Germline V gives CDR1 SNHLY, CDR2 FYNNEI. CDR3 region: CASSETEPDVSFG.

V is TRBV4-1 and J is TRBJ1-2; the D gene is possibly TRBD1 (5 bases). From germline, CDR1 is MGHRA and CDR2 YSYEKL. The CDR3 has 15 residues. V gave up 2 bases and J gave up 4 bases, with 14 bases separating them. The CDR3 DNA reads as TGCGCCAGCAGCCAACTAGACAGATTTTCCTATGGCTACACCTTC. This codes for CASSQLDRFSYGYTF.

This clone was observed a few times. The chain uses TRBV5-4 and TRBJ2-7; TRBD2 matches 8 bases. This CDR3 region has 16 residues. After removal of 4 bases from V and 0 bases from J, the junction contained 9 bases not matched to a gene. Germline lookup yields CDR1 SGHNT and CDR2 YYREEE (reference sequence). This CDR3 reads CASSRGGTRVSYEQYF. The CDR3 bases are TGTGCCAGCAGCCGGGGCGGGACTAGAGTCTCCTACGAGCAGTACTTC.

V and J are TRBV7-6 and TRBJ1-1; 9 bases match TRBD1. The CDR3 runs to 16 residues. With 4 bases clipped from V and 2 bases from J, the junction kept 8 bases outside the gene matches. Germline values: CDR1 SGHVS, CDR2 FNYEAQ. DNA for the CDR3: TGTGCCAGCAGCTCACCACCGGGACAGGGTAACACTGAAGCTTTCTTT. This encodes CASSSPPGQGNTEAFF.

The rearrangement uses TRBV15 and TRBJ1-5, with 7 bases lining up with TRBD1. Germline V CDR1 and CDR2: LNHNV, YYDKDF (reference sequence). CDR3 length equals 17 residues. V dropped 1 base and J dropped 7; count of bases not matched to a gene: 13. This CDR3 reads CATSRGRQGVLGQPQHF. The CDR3 DNA sequence: TGTGCCACCAGCAGAGGTAGACAGGGAGTTTTAGGGCAGCCCCAGCATTTT.

This chain connects TRBV5-1 to TRBJ1-2; 7 bases agree with TRBD1. Trimming at V came to 4 bases and at J to 1 base, leaving 19 bases not matched to a gene. This CDR3 is built from 19 residues. Germline values: CDR1 SGHRS, CDR2 YFSETQ. CDR3 loop: CASSLKEGAAVLFNYGYTF. The CDR3 nucleotides are TGCGCCAGCAGCCTCAAGGAGGGGGCAGCGGTACTGTTTAACTATGGCTACACCTTC.

The chain joins TRBV6-1 to TRBJ1-5; D is undetermined. The V and J ends lost 2 bases and 3 bases respectively, with 11 bases between them. CDR1 is MNHNS and CDR2 is SASEGT in the germline V gene. The CDR3 extends over 15 amino acids. The CDR3 DNA sequence: TGTGCCAGCAGTGAACGTGGGCCCGCCAATCAGCCCCAGCATTTT. Encoded protein: CASSERGPANQPQHF.

For the CDR3, the DNA is TGTGCCAGCAGTGAAACCGGACAGGGCTCAGTCGTCACCTTC. Its protein is CASSETGQGSVVTF. The rearrangement links TRBV6-4 to TRBJ1-2; 8 positions agree with TRBD1. Germline assignment: CDR1 MRHNA and CDR2 SNTAGT. Unmatched junction bases numbered 13, after V lost 3 bases and J lost 13 bases. This CDR3 comprises 14 residues.

The J gene is TRBJ2-7, the V gene TRBV7-6; possibly TRBD1 for D (5 bases). This CDR3 has 12 residues. Trimming pared 2 bases from V and 7 bases from J, leaving 9 bases between. CDR1 is SGHVS, CDR2 FNYEAQ, per germline. The CDR3 protein is CASSLIPGEQYF. CDR3 nucleotide sequence: TGTGCCAGCAGCTTAATTCCAGGGGAGCAGTACTTC.

This sequence joins TRBV7-9 and TRBJ1-4, with D possibly being TRBD1 (6 bases). The CDR3 spans 15 residues. V was shortened by 4 bases and J by 6 bases, with 15 bases between the two germline ends. CDR1 and CDR2 from the germline V gene are SEHNR and FQNEAQ (reference sequence). CDR3 amino acids: CASSSLRGRDEKLFF. The CDR3 DNA follows: TGTGCCAGCAGCTCTCTGAGGGGGAGGGATGAAAAACTGTTTTTT.

The genes are TRBV5-1 and TRBJ2-5; the match to TRBD2 covers 11 bases. The CDR3 runs to 17 residues. The germline V gene encodes CDR1 SGHRS and CDR2 YFSETQ. Trimming cost V 4 bases and J 2 bases; bases outside gene matches: 10. In DNA form, the CDR3 reads TGCGCCAGCAGCGTCCCCGGGACTAGCGGAGCACAAGAGACCCAGTACTTC. This translates into CASSVPGTSGAQETQYF. The entire variable domain, with the rest obtained from reference TRBV5-1 and TRBJ2-5, is as follows: KAGVTQTPRYLIKTRGQQVTLSCSPISGHRSVSWYQQTPGQGLQFLFEYFSETQRNKGNFPGRFSGRQFSNSRSEMNVSTLELGDSALYLCASSVPGTSGAQETQYFGPGTRLLVL.

The rearrangement uses TRBV10-3 and TRBJ2-7, with 10 bases fitting TRBD1. The V gene's germline CDR1 is ENHRY and CDR2 SYGVKD. CDR3 size: 12 residues. With V trimmed by 10 bases and J by 5 bases, 5 bases remained unmatched. The CDR3 region has the DNA TGTGCCACCCGGGACAGGGGCCACGAGCAGTACTTC. Its translation: CATRDRGHEQYF.

The CDR3 spells CASLRDREHDTEAFF. CDR3 nucleotides: TGTGCCAGCTTACGGGACAGAGAACATGACACTGAAGCTTTCTTT. This rearrangement joins TRBV5-6 to TRBJ1-1; 7 bases line up with TRBD1. CDR3 length equals 15 residues. CDR1 is SGHDT, CDR2 YYEEEE, per germline. V shed 7 bases, J shed 3 bases, and the junction held 12 bases outside the gene matches.

The V gene is TRBV5-4, the J gene TRBJ2-3; 9 bases align to TRBD2. The CDR3 has 16 residues. Germline CDR1 SGHNT, CDR2 YYREEE (reference sequence). V was pared by 0 bases and J by 4 bases, with 6 bases of the junction left unmatched. The DNA of the CDR3 is TGTGCCAGCAGCTTGGGACTAGCGGCAGTCTCAGATACGCAGTATTTT. Protein product: CASSLGLAAVSDTQYF.

The chain uses TRBV15 and TRBJ2-2, with 10 bases matching TRBD1. Trimming cost V 9 bases and J 7 bases; bases outside gene matches: 11. The CDR3 length is 15 residues. Germline lookup yields CDR1 LNHNV and CDR2 YYDKDF (reference sequence). CDR3 nucleotide sequence: TGTGCCACAGTAGAGTGGGACAGGGGCAGCGGGGAGCTGTTTTTT. Amino acids: CATVEWDRGSGELFF.

The V gene is TRBV7-9, the J gene TRBJ2-1; TRBD2 might be the D (7 bases). CDR1 and CDR2 (germline): SEHNR, FQNEAQ (reference sequence). CDR3 size: 18 residues. V lost 5 bases and J 5 bases, leaving 25 bases between the germline ends. CDR3 in DNA: TGTGCCAGCAGCCTATCCCGTTTGGAGGGGGGGCCCCACAATGAGCAGTTCTTC. Encoded protein: CASSLSRLEGGPHNEQFF.

V usage is TRBV5-6 and J usage is TRBJ2-5; 9 bases are a match to TRBD2. Germline V lookup: CDR1 SGHDT, CDR2 YYEEEE. Trimming removed 2 bases from V and 3 bases from J; junction bases left unmatched: 8. The CDR3 is 16 amino acids. CDR3 sequence: CASSLPGLANEETQYF. The CDR3 nucleotides are TGTGCCAGCAGCTTACCGGGACTAGCAAACGAAGAGACCCAGTACTTC.

The rearrangement uses TRBV2 and TRBJ2-7; D might be TRBD2 (6 bases). Germline CDR1 SNHLY, CDR2 FYNNEI. The CDR3 runs to 15 residues. V lost 1 base and J lost 0, with 10 bases in between. Written as DNA, the CDR3 is TGTGCCAGCAGTGAAGAGGGAGGCCTCTCCTACGAGCAGTACTTC. This codes for CASSEEGGLSYEQYF.

This clone was observed a few times. The rearrangement joins TRBV6-1 to TRBJ2-2, with TRBD2 identical over 7 bases. V was pared by 6 bases and J by 8 bases, with 6 bases of the junction left unmatched. CDR3 length: 13 residues. The V gene's germline CDR1 is MNHNS and CDR2 SASEGT. The CDR3 region has the DNA TGTGCCAGCAGGGGGACTAAGGGGGGGGAGCTGTTTTTT. This codes for CASRGTKGGELFF.

This clone was observed a single time. V and J are TRBV7-2 and TRBJ2-4; perhaps TRBD2 as D (6 bases). The CDR3 sequence is 15 residues long. From germline, CDR1 is SGHTA and CDR2 FQGNSA. V was clipped by 5 bases and J by 5 bases, with 16 bases between them. The chain's CDR3 is CASSAIAGGENIQYF. The CDR3 DNA follows: TGTGCCAGCAGCGCAATCGCAGGAGGGGAAAACATTCAGTACTTC. The full variable domain, with the rest looked up from reference TRBV7-2 and TRBJ2-4, is GAGVSQSPSNKVTEKGKDVELRCDPISGHTALYWYRQSLGQGLEFLIYFQGNSAPDKSGLPSDRFSAERTGGSVSTLTIQRTQQEDSAVYLCASSAIAGGENIQYFGAGTRLSVL.

This clone was observed once. This chain connects TRBV2 to TRBJ1-2, with D perhaps TRBD1 (5 bases). In germline, CDR1 is SNHLY, CDR2 FYNNEI. Trimming left V 5 bases short and J 3 bases short, with 10 bases between. This CDR3 region has 13 residues. CDR3 region: CASSRDSDYGYTF. CDR3 nucleotide sequence: TGTGCCAGCAGTCGCGACAGCGACTATGGCTACACCTTC.

The chain carries TRBV4-3 and TRBJ1-2; tentatively, D is TRBD1 (5 bases). This CDR3 comprises 17 residues. Per the germline V gene, CDR1 is LGHNA and CDR2 is YSLEER. V was clipped by 4 bases and J by 0 bases, with 18 bases between them. DNA of the CDR3: TGCGCCAGCAGCCTAATAAGGAGACAGAGACCTAACTATGGCTACACCTTC. Protein product: CASSLIRRQRPNYGYTF.

The V gene is TRBV29-1, the J gene TRBJ1-1, with D tentatively TRBD1 (6 bases). Germline-derived CDR1 and CDR2 are SQVTM and ANQGSEA. With 0 bases removed from V and 1 base from J, the gap between germline ends came to 12 bases. The CDR3 spans 15 residues. This CDR3 reads CSVEDRGRANTEAFF. DNA of the CDR3: TGCAGCGTTGAAGATAGGGGGAGGGCGAACACTGAAGCTTTCTTT. Full variable domain (rest looked up from reference TRBV29-1 and TRBJ1-1): SAVISQKPSRDICQRGTSLTIQCQVDSQVTMMFWYRQQPGQSLTLIATANQGSEATYESGFVIDKFPISRPNLTFSTLTVSNMSPEDSSIYLCSVEDRGRANTEAFFGQGTRLTVV.

The chain employs TRBV19 and TRBJ2-5, with 8 bases fitting TRBD1. The length of the CDR3 is 15 residues. Germline V CDR1 and CDR2: LNHDA, SQIVND (reference sequence). V lost 0 bases and J lost 4; bases outside the gene matches: 4. This chain's CDR3 is CASSIDLDRGETQYF. CDR3 bases: TGTGCCAGTAGTATAGATCTCGACAGGGGAGAGACCCAGTACTTC.